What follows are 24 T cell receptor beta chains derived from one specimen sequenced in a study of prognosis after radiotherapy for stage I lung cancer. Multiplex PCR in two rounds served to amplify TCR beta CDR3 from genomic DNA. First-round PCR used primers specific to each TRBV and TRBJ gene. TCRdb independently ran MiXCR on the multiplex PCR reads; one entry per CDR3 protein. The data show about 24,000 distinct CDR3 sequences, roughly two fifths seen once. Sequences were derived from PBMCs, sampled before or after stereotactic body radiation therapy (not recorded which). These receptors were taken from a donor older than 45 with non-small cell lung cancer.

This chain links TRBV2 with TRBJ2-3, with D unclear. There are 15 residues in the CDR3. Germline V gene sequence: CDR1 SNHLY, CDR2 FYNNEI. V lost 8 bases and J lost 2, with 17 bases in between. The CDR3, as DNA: TGTGCCAGCGTAAAGCAGCGTTACTTCACAGATACGCAGTATTTT. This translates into CASVKQRYFTDTQYF.

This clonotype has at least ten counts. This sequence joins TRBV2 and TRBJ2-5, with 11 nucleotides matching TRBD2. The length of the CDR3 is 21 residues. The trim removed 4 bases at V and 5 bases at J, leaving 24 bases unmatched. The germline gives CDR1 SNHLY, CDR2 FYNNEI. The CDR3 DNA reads TGTGCCAGCAGTGGCCCAAATTTGCGACTAGCGGGGACACTCGGTTACGAGACCCAGTACTTC. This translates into CASSGPNLRLAGTLGYETQYF.

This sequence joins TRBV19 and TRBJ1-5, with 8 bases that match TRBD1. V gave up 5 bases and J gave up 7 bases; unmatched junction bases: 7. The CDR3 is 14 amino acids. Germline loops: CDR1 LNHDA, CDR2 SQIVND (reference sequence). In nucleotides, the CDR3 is TGTGCCAGTAGTTCTGGGCAGGGGGCCCAGCCCCAGCATTTT. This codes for CASSSGQGAQPQHF.

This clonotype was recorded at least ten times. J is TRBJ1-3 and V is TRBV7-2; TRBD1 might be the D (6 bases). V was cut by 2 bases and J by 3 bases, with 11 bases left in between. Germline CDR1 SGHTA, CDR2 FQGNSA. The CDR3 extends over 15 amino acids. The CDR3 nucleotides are TGTGCCAGCAGCTTACCTACAGGGCTTGGAAACACCATATATTTT. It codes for CASSLPTGLGNTIYF.

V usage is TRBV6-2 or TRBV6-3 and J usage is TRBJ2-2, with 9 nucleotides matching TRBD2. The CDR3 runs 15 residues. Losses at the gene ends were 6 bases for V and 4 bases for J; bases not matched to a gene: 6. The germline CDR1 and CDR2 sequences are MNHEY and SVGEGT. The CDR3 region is CASRAREGGTGELFF. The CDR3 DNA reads TGTGCCAGCAGGGCGCGGGAGGGGGGCACCGGGGAGCTGTTTTTT.

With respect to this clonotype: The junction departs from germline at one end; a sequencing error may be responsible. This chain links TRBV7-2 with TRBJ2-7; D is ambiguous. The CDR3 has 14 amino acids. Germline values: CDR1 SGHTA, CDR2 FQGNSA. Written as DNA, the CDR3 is TGTGCCAGCAGCTTAATGGGCACCTCCCACGATCAGTACTTC. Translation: CASSLMGTSHDQYF.

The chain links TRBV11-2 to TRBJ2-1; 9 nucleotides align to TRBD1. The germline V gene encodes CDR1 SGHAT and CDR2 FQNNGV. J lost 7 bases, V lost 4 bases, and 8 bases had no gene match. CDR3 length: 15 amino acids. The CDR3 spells CASSSSGQGGNEQFF. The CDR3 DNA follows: TGTGCCAGCAGCTCATCGGGACAGGGTGGTAATGAGCAGTTCTTC.

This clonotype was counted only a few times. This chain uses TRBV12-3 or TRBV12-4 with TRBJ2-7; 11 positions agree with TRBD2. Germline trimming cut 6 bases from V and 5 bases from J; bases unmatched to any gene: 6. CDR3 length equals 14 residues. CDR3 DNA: TGTGCCAGCAGGGGTGGACTAGCGGGCCACGAGCAGTACTTC. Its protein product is CASRGGLAGHEQYF.

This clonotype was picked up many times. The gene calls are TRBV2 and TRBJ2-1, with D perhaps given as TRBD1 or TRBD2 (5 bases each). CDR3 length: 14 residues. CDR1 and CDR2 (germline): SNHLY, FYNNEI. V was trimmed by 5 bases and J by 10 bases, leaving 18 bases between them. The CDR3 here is CASSLIGTAGEQFF. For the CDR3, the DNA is TGTGCCAGCAGTCTAATAGGGACCGCCGGGGAGCAGTTCTTC.

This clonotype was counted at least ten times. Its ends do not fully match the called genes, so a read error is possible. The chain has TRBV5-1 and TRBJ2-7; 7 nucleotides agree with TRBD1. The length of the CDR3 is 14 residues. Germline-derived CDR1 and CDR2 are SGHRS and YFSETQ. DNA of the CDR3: TGTGCCAGCAGCTCGACAGGGATCTCCTACGAGCAGTACTTC. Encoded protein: CASSSTGISYEQYF.

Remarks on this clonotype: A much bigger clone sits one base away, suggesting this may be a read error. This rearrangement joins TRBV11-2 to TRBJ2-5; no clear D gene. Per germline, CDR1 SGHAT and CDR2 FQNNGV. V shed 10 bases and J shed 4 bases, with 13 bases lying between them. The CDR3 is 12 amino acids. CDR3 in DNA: TGTGCCAACAGACTGGGCGGAGAGACCCAGTACTTC. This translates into CANRLGGETQYF.

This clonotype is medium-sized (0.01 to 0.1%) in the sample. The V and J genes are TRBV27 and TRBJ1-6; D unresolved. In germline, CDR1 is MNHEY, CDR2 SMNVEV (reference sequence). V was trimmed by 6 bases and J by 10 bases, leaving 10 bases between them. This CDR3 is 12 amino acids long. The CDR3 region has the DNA TGTGCCAGCAGCCACAGTGACTCACCCCTCCACTTT. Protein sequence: CASSHSDSPLHF.

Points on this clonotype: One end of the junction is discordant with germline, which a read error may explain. Written as DNA, the CDR3 is TGTGCCAGCAGTTACGGCGGGGGGAGCTCCTACGATCAGTACTTC. Protein product: CASSYGGGSSYDQYF. The V call is TRBV6-2 or TRBV6-3, the J call TRBJ2-7, with 8 bases identical to TRBD2. Germline CDR1 is MNHEY and CDR2 is SVGEGT. This CDR3 is 15 amino acids long.

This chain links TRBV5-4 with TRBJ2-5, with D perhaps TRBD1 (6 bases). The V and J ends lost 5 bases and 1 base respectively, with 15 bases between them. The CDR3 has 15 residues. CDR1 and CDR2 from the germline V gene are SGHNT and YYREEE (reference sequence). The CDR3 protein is CASSSTGLLQETQYF. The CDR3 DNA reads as TGTGCCAGCAGTTCAACAGGGCTCCTCCAAGAGACCCAGTACTTC.

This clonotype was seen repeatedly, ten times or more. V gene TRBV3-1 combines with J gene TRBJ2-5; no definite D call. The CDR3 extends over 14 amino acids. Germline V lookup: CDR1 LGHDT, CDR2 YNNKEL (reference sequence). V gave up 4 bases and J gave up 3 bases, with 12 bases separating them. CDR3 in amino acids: CASSLGPKEETQYF. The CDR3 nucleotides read TGTGCCAGCAGCCTTGGCCCCAAAGAAGAGACCCAGTACTTC.

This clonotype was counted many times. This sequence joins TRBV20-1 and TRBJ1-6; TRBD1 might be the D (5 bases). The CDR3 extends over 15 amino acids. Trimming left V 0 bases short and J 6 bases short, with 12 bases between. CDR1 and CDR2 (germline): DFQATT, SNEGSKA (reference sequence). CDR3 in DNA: TGCAGTGCTAGAGATGGGGGGTATGGTAATTCACCCCTCCACTTT. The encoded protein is CSARDGGYGNSPLHF.

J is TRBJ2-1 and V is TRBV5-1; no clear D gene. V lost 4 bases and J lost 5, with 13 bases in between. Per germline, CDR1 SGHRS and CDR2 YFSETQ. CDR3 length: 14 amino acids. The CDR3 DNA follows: TGCGCCAGCAGCATGACTGACGGCAACAATGAGCAGTTCTTC. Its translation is CASSMTDGNNEQFF.

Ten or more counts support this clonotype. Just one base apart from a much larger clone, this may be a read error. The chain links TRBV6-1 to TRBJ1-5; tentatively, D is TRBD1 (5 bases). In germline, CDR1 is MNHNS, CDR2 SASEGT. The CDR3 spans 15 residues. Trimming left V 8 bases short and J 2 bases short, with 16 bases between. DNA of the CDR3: TGTGCCAGCTCCAGGGAGGGAGCGGGCAATCAGCCCCAGCATTTT. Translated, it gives CASSREGAGNQPQHF.

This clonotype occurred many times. The CDR3 coding sequence is TGCAGTGCTCCCCGACTAGCGGGAGGTACTGTCACAGATACGCAGTATTTT. Translated: CSAPRLAGGTVTDTQYF. V usage is TRBV20-1 and J usage is TRBJ2-3; 13 bases match TRBD2. V lost 5 bases and J lost 2; bases outside the gene matches: 10. CDR3 size: 17 residues. The V gene's germline CDR1 is DFQATT and CDR2 SNEGSKA (reference sequence).

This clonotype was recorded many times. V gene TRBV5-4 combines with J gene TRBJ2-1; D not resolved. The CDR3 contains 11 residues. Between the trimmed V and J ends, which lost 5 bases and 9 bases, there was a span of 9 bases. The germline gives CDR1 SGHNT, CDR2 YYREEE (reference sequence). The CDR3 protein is CASSLTGEQFF. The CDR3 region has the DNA TGTGCCAGCAGTTTGACTGGTGAGCAGTTCTTC.

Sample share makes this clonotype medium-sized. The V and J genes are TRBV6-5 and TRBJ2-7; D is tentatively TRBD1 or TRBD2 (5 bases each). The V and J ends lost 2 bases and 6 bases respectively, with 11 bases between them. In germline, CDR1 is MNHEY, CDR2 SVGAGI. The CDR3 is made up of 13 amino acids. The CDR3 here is CASSYGGSGEQYF. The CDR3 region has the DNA TGTGCCAGCAGTTACGGGGGATCGGGCGAGCAGTACTTC.

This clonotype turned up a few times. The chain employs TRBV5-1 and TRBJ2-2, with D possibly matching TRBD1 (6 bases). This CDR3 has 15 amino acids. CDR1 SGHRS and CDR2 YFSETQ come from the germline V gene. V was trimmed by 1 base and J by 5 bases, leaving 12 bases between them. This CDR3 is CASSLTGYSTGELFF. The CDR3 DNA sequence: TGCGCCAGCAGCTTGACAGGGTATAGTACCGGGGAGCTGTTTTTT.

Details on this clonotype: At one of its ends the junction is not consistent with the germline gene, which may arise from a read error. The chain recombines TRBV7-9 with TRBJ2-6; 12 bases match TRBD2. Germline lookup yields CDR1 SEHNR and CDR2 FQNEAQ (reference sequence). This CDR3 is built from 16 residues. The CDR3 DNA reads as TGTGCCAGCAGCCCTAGCGGGAGGGCTGAGGCCAACTTCCTTACTTTC. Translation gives CASSPSGRAEANFLTF.

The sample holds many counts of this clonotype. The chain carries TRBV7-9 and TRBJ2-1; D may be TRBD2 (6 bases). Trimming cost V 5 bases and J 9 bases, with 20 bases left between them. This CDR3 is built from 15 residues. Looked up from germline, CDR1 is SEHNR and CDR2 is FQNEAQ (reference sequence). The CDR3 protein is CASSRGTVLGSEQFF. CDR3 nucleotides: TGTGCCAGCAGCCGGGGGACGGTCCTAGGCAGTGAGCAGTTCTTC. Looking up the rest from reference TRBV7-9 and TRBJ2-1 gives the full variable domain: DTGVSQNPRHKITKRGQNVTFRCDPISEHNRLYWYRQTLGQGPEFLTYFQNEAQLEKSRLLSDRFSAERPKGSFSTLEIQRTEQGDSAMYLCASSRGTVLGSEQFFGPGTRLTVL.